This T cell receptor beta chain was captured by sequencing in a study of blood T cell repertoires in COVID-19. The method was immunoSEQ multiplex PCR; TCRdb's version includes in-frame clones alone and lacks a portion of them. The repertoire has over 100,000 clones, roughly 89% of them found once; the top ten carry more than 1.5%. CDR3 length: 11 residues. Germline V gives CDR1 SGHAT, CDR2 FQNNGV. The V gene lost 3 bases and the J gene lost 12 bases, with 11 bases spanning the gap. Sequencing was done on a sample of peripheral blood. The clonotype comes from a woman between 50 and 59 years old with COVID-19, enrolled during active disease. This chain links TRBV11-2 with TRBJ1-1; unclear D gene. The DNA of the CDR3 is TGTGCCAGCAGCTTCGAGGGCGTACCTTTCTTT. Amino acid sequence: CASSFEGVPFF.